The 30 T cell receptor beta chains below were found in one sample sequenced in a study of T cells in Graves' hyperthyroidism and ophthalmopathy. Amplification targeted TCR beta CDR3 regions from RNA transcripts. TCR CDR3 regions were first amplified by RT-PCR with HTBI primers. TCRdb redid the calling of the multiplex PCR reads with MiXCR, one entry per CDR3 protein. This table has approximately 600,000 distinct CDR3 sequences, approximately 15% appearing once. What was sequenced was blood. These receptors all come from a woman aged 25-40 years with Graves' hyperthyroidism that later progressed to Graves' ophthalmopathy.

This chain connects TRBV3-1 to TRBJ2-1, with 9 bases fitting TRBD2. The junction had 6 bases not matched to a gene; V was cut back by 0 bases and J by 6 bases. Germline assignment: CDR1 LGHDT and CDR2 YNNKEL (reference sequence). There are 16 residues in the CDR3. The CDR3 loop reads CASSQDLSGRFNEQFF. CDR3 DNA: TGTGCCAGCAGCCAAGATCTGAGCGGGAGGTTCAATGAGCAGTTCTTC.

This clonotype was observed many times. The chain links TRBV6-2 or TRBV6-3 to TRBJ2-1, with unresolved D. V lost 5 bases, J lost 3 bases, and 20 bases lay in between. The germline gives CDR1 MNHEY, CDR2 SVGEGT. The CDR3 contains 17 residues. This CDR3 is CASSGTLRASFYNEQFF. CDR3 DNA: TGTGCCAGCAGTGGAACCCTCCGGGCGAGTTTCTACAATGAGCAGTTCTTC.

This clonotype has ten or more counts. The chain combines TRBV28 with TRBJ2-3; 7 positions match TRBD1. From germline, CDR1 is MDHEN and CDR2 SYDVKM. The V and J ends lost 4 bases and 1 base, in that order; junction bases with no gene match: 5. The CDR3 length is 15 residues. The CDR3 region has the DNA TGTGCCAGCAGTTACCTCGGACAGGGCACAGATACGCAGTATTTT. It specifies CASSYLGQGTDTQYF.

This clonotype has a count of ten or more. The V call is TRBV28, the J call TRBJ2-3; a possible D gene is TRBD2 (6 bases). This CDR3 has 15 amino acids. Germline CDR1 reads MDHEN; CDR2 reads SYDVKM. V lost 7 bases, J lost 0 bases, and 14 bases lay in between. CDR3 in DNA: TGTGCCAGCAAGCCGGGACTCGGGAGCACAGATACGCAGTATTTT. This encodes CASKPGLGSTDTQYF.

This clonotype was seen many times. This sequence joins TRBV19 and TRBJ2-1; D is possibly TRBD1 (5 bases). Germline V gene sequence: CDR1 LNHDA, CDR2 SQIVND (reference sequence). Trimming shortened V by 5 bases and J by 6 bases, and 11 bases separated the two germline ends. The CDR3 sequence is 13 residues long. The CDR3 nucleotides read TGTGCCAGTAGTCCCCCTGGGGCCAATGAGCAGTTCTTC. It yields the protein CASSPPGANEQFF. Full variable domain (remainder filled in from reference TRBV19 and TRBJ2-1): DGGITQSPKYLFRKEGQNVTLSCEQNLNHDAMYWYRQDPGQGLRLIYYSQIVNDFQKGDIAEGYSVSREKKESFPLTVTSAQKNPTAFYLCASSPPGANEQFFGPGTRLTVL.

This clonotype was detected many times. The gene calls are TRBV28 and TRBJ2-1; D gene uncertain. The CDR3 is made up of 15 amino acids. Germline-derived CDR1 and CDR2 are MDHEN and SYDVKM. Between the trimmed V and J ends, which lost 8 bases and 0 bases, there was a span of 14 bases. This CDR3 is CASLLDVGSYNEQFF. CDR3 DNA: TGTGCCAGCTTGCTGGACGTAGGCTCCTACAATGAGCAGTTCTTC.

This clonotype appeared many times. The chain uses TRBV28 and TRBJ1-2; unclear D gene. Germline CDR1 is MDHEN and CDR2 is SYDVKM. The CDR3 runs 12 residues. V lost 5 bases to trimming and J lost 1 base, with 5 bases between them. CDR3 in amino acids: CASSKGNYGYTF. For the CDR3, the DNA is TGTGCCAGCAGTAAGGGTAACTATGGCTACACCTTC.

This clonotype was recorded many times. CDR3 amino acids: CASRAGTGRYTEAFF. The CDR3 DNA follows: TGTGCCAGCAGAGCCGGGACAGGGCGGTACACTGAAGCTTTCTTT. V usage is TRBV2 and J usage is TRBJ1-1, with TRBD1 identical over 9 bases. CDR3 size: 15 residues. With 6 bases clipped from V and 3 bases from J, the junction kept 8 bases outside the gene matches. Germline-derived CDR1 and CDR2 are SNHLY and FYNNEI. Variable domain in full (rest from reference TRBV2 and TRBJ1-1): EPEVTQTPSHQVTQMGQEVILRCVPISNHLYFYWYRQILGQKVEFLVSFYNNEISEKSEIFDDQFSVERPDGSNFTLKIRSTKLEDSAMYFCASRAGTGRYTEAFFGQGTRLTVV.

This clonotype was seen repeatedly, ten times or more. CDR3 region: CASSYSSAAGSYGYTF. The CDR3 nucleotides are TGTGCCAGCAGTTACTCCTCCGCGGCAGGGAGTTATGGCTACACCTTC. V and J are TRBV6-5 and TRBJ1-2, with D perhaps matching TRBD1 (5 bases). This CDR3 contains 16 residues. V lost 0 bases, J lost 5 bases, and 16 bases lay in between. The germline CDR1 and CDR2 sequences are MNHEY and SVGAGI.

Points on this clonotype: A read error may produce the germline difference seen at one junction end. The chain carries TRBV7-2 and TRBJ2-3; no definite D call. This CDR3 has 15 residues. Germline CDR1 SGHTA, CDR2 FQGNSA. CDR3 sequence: CASSFIRVNTDTQCF. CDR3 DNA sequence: TGTGCCAGCAGCTTCATCCGGGTAAACACAGATACGCAGTGTTTT.

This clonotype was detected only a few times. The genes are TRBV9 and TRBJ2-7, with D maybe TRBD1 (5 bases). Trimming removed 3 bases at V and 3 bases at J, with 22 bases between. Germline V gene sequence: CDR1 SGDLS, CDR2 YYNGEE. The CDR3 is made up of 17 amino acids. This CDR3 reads CASSAGQLGPIYYEQYF. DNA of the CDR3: TGTGCCAGCAGCGCCGGACAACTTGGGCCCATTTACTACGAGCAGTACTTC.

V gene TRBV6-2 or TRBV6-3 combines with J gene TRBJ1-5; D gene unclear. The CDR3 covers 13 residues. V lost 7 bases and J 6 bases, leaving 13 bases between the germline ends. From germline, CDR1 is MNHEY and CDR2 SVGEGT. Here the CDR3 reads CASMDQNAQPQHF. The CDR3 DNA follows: TGTGCCAGCATGGACCAGAACGCTCAGCCCCAGCATTTT.

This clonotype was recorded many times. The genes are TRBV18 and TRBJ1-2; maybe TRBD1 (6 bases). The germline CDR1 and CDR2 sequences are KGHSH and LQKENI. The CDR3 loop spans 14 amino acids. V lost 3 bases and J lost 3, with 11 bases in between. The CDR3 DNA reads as TGTGCCAGCTCACCGGAACAGGGTTACTATGGCTACACCTTC. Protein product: CASSPEQGYYGYTF.

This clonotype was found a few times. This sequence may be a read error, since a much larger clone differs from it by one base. In DNA, the CDR3 is TGTGCCAGCAACGTAGGGGTGGCAGGGATAGGAGAGACCCAGTACTTC. Its protein is CASNVGVAGIGETQYF. The gene calls are TRBV9 and TRBJ2-5; D may be TRBD1 (5 bases). The CDR3 is 16 amino acids. Per the germline V gene, CDR1 is SGDLS and CDR2 is YYNGEE.

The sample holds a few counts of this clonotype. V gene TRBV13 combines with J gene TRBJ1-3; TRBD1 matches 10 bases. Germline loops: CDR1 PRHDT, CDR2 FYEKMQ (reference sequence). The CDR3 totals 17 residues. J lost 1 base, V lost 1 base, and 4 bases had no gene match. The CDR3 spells CASSLDRQGASGNTIYF. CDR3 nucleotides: TGTGCCAGCAGCTTAGACCGACAGGGGGCGTCTGGAAACACCATATATTTT.

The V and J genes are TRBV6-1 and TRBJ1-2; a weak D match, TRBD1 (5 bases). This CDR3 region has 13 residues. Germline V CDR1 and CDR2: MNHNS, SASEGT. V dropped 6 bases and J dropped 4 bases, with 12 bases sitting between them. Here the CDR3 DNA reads TGTGCCAGCAGCTCATCAGGGACCTATGGCTACACCTTC. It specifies CASSSSGTYGYTF.

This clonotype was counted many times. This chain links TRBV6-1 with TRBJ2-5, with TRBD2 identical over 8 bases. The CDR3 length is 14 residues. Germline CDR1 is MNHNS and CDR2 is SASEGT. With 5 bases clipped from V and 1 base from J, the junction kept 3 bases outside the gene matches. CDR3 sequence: CASSWTSTQETQYF. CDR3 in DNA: TGTGCCAGCAGTTGGACTAGCACCCAAGAGACCCAGTACTTC.

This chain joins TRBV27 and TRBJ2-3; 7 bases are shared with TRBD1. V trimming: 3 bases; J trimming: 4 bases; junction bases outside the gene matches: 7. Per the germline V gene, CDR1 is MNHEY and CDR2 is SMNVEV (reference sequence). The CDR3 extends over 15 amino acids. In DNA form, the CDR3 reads TGTGCCAGCAGTTTGGCATCAACAGGGGCAGATACGCAGTATTTT. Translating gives CASSLASTGADTQYF.

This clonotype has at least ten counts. The CDR3 here is CASSLNSGQGGTGELFF. In DNA form, the CDR3 reads TGTGCCAGCAGTCTCAACTCGGGACAGGGAGGCACCGGGGAGCTGTTTTTT. The chain couples TRBV27 to TRBJ2-2; 9 positions agree with TRBD1. CDR3 length: 17 amino acids. J gave up 4 bases and V 5 bases, and 11 bases lay outside the gene matches. Germline assignment: CDR1 MNHEY and CDR2 SMNVEV (reference sequence).

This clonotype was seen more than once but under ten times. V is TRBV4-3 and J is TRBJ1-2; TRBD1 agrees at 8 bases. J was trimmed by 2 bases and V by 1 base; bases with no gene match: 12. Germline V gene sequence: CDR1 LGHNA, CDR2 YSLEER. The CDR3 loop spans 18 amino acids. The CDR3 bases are TGCGCCAGCAGCCAAGCAGCCGGGACAGGCCTCCACAACTATGGCTACACCTTC. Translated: CASSQAAGTGLHNYGYTF.

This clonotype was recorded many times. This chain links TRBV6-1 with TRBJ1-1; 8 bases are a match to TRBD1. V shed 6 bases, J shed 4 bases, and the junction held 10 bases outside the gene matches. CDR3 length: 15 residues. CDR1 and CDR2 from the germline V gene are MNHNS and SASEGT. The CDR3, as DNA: TGTGCCAGCAGCCCCTTCCCAGGGACAGGCACTGAAGCTTTCTTT. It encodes CASSPFPGTGTEAFF.

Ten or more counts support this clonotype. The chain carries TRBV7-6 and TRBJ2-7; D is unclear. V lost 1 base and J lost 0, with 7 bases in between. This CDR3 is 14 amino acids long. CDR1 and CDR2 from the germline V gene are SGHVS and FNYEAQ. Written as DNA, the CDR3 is TGTGCCAGCAGCTTAGACGCCAGCTCCTACGAGCAGTACTTC. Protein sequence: CASSLDASSYEQYF.

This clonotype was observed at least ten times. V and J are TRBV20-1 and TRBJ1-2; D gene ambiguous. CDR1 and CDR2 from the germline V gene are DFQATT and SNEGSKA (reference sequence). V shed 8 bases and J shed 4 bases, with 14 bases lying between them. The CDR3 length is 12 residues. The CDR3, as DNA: TGCAGTTCCCCCTCGGGGAGCTATGGCTACACCTTC. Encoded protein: CSSPSGSYGYTF.

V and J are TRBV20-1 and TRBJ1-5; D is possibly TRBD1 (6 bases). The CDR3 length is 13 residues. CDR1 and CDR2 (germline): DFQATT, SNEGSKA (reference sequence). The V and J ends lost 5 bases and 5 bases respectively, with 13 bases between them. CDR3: CSAGGGLDQPQHF. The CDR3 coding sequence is TGCAGTGCTGGGGGGGGGCTAGATCAGCCCCAGCATTTT.

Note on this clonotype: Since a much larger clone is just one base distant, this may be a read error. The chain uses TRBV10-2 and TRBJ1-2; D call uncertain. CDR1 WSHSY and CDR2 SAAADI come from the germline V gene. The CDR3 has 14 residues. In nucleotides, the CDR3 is TGCGTCAGCAGTGATACGAGACAAAGCTATGGCTACACCTTC. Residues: CVSSDTRQSYGYTF.

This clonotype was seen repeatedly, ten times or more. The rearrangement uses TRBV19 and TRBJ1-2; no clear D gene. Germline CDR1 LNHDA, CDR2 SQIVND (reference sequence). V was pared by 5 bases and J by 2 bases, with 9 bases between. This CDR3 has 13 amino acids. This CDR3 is CASSAFLNYGYTF. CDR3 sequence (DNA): TGTGCCAGTAGTGCGTTCCTAAACTATGGCTACACCTTC. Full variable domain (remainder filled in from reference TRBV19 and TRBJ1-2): DGGITQSPKYLFRKEGQNVTLSCEQNLNHDAMYWYRQDPGQGLRLIYYSQIVNDFQKGDIAEGYSVSREKKESFPLTVTSAQKNPTAFYLCASSAFLNYGYTFGSGTRLTVV.

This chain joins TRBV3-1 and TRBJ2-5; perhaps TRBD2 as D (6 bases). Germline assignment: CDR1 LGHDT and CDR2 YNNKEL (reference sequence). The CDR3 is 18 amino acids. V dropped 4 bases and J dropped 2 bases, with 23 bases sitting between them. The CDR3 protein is CASSRFTRGLYEQETQYF. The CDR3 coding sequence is TGTGCCAGCAGCCGTTTTACGCGGGGACTCTATGAACAAGAGACCCAGTACTTC.

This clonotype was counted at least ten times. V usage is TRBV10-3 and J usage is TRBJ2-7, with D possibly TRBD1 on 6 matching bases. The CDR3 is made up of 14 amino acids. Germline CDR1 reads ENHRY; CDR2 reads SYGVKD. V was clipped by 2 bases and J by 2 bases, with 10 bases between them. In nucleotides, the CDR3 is TGTGCCATCAGTGAGCCTCGGACAGCCTACGAGCAGTACTTC. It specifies CAISEPRTAYEQYF.

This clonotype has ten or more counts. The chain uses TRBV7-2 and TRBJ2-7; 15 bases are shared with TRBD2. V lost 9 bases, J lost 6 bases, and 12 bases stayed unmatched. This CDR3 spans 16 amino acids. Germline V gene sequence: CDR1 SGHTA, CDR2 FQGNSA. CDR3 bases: TGTGCCAGTTCTACGGAACGGACTAGCGGGAGGGGCGAGCAGTACTTC. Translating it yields CASSTERTSGRGEQYF.

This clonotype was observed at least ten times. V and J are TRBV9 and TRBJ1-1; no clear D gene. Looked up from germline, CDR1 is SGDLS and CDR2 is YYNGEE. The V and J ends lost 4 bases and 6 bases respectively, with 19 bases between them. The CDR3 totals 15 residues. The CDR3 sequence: CASSPPGQLLAEAFF. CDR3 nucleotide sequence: TGTGCCAGCAGCCCTCCCGGGCAGCTTCTAGCTGAAGCTTTCTTT.